A selection of T cell receptor beta chains follows, all from one sample in a study of CD8 T cells in Susac syndrome. TCRdb independently ran MiXCR on the immunoSEQ multiplex PCR reads; one entry per CDR3 protein. The sample records approximately 200,000 distinct CDR3 sequences, nearly 95% being singletons. Input material: CD4+ T cells from PBMCs. The receptor source for this set is a human donor with multiple sclerosis. Each CDR3 is given with its conserved first and last residue. Fields, in order: J gene, CDR3 length, clone size, D gene, V gene, CDR3 DNA, CDR3 protein. A D gene is named only where the DNA matches it firmly. The listing skips clone size in some rows; elsewhere it reads once, few, many or a size class.

J gene: TRBJ2-7
CDR3 length: 16
clone size: -
D gene: TRBD2
V gene: TRBV20-1
CDR3 DNA: TGCAGTGCTAGAGACCCCCTAGCGGCAAGCTCCTACGAGCAGTACTTC
CDR3 protein: CSARDPLAASSYEQYF

J gene: TRBJ2-4
CDR3 length: 13
clone size: few
D gene: -
V gene: TRBV4-2
CDR3 DNA: TGTGCCAGCAGCCCCAACCGGGGGAACATTCAGTACTTC
CDR3 protein: CASSPNRGNIQYF

J gene: TRBJ2-3
CDR3 length: 12
clone size: -
D gene: -
V gene: TRBV2
CDR3 DNA: TGTGCCAGCACGGGGGGCACAGATACGCAGTATTTT
CDR3 protein: CASTGGTDTQYF

J gene: TRBJ2-7
CDR3 length: 11
clone size: once
D gene: -
V gene: TRBV30
CDR3 DNA: TGTGCCTGGAGTTCGGCGCGGGAGCAGTACTTC
CDR3 protein: CAWSSAREQYF

J gene: TRBJ1-1
CDR3 length: 12
clone size: -
D gene: -
V gene: TRBV30
CDR3 DNA: TGTGCCTGGAGTTGGGGCATTAAGGCGGCTTTCTTT
CDR3 protein: CAWSWGIKAAFF

J gene: TRBJ2-7
CDR3 length: 13
clone size: -
D gene: -
V gene: TRBV9
CDR3 DNA: TGTGCCAGCAGCGTAGCTTCGATTAGCGAGCAGTACTTC
CDR3 protein: CASSVASISEQYF

J gene: TRBJ2-7
CDR3 length: 15
clone size: -
D gene: TRBD1
V gene: TRBV5-1
CDR3 DNA: TGCGCCAGCAGCCCCCACCGGACAGGGACCGGTGAGCAGTACTTC
CDR3 protein: CASSPHRTGTGEQYF

J gene: TRBJ2-1
CDR3 length: 12
clone size: -
D gene: -
V gene: TRBV11-3
CDR3 DNA: TGTGCCAGCAGCACCCGATCGGGTGAGCAGTTCTTC
CDR3 protein: CASSTRSGEQFF

J gene: TRBJ2-1
CDR3 length: 18
clone size: -
D gene: -
V gene: TRBV20-1
CDR3 DNA: TGCAGTGCTAGAACTGAAACTCGGGGACTGACTACCTACAATGAGCAGTTCTTC
CDR3 protein: CSARTETRGLTTYNEQFF

J gene: TRBJ2-1
CDR3 length: 17
clone size: -
D gene: TRBD2
V gene: TRBV24-1
CDR3 DNA: TGTGCCACCAGTGATCCCCGGCCAGCGGGACCCGTCGGGGAGCAGTTCTTC
CDR3 protein: CATSDPRPAGPVGEQFF

J gene: TRBJ2-3
CDR3 length: 14
clone size: -
D gene: TRBD2
V gene: TRBV20-1
CDR3 DNA: TGCAGTGCCACCAAAGCGGGGGGGCCTTATACGCAGTATTTT
CDR3 protein: CSATKAGGPYTQYF

J gene: TRBJ2-4
CDR3 length: 12
clone size: -
D gene: -
V gene: TRBV12-3/TRBV12-4
CDR3 DNA: TGTGCCAGCAGTTGGGGGGACGGAAGTCAGTACTTC
CDR3 protein: CASSWGDGSQYF

J gene: TRBJ2-2
CDR3 length: 16
clone size: -
D gene: -
V gene: TRBV5-1
CDR3 DNA: TGCGCCAGCAGAAGTGGCGGGGAAAGTAACACCGGGGAGCTGTTTTTT
CDR3 protein: CASRSGGESNTGELFF

J gene: TRBJ2-2
CDR3 length: 13
clone size: -
D gene: TRBD2
V gene: TRBV18
CDR3 DNA: TGTGCCAGCTCACCGACTAGCCCCGGGGAGCTGTTTTTT
CDR3 protein: CASSPTSPGELFF

J gene: TRBJ2-7
CDR3 length: 13
clone size: -
D gene: -
V gene: TRBV4-2
CDR3 DNA: TGTGCCAGCAGCCAAGACGAAAGTTACGAGCAGTACTTC
CDR3 protein: CASSQDESYEQYF

J gene: TRBJ2-1
CDR3 length: 16
clone size: -
D gene: TRBD2
V gene: TRBV19
CDR3 DNA: TGTGCCAGTAGTGAGGGCGGGGGGCCGCTCTACAATGAGCAGTTCTTC
CDR3 protein: CASSEGGGPLYNEQFF

J gene: TRBJ2-7
CDR3 length: 15
clone size: -
D gene: -
V gene: TRBV15
CDR3 DNA: TGTGCCACCAGCAGAGATCACATGGAGGGCTACGAGCAGTACTTC
CDR3 protein: CATSRDHMEGYEQYF

J gene: TRBJ1-2
CDR3 length: 13
clone size: -
D gene: -
V gene: TRBV20-1
CDR3 DNA: TGCAGTGTTGGGACCGTGAGGGACTATGGCTACACCTTC
CDR3 protein: CSVGTVRDYGYTF

J gene: TRBJ2-7
CDR3 length: 12
clone size: -
D gene: -
V gene: TRBV29-1
CDR3 DNA: TGCAGCGTGGTTGAAGGGGCGAGAGAGCAGTACTTC
CDR3 protein: CSVVEGAREQYF

J gene: TRBJ2-3
CDR3 length: 13
clone size: -
D gene: -
V gene: TRBV20-1
CDR3 DNA: TGCAGTGCTAGATTTCCGGGGACAGATACGCAGTATTTT
CDR3 protein: CSARFPGTDTQYF

J gene: TRBJ1-1
CDR3 length: 14
clone size: few
D gene: -
V gene: TRBV13
CDR3 DNA: TGTGCCAGCAGCTTAGGGGACAGGAACACTGAAGCTTTCTTT
CDR3 protein: CASSLGDRNTEAFF

J gene: TRBJ2-3
CDR3 length: 13
clone size: -
D gene: -
V gene: TRBV7-3
CDR3 DNA: TGTGCCAGCAGCTTAATAGGGTTCGATACGCAGTATTTT
CDR3 protein: CASSLIGFDTQYF

J gene: TRBJ2-1
CDR3 length: 14
clone size: -
D gene: -
V gene: TRBV11-2
CDR3 DNA: TGTGCCAGCAGCTTAGAGCTGACGAGGAATGAGCAGTTCTTC
CDR3 protein: CASSLELTRNEQFF

J gene: TRBJ2-1
CDR3 length: 16
clone size: -
D gene: -
V gene: TRBV11-1
CDR3 DNA: TGTGCCAGCAGCTTATTGTCACGGGGGAGGTACAATGAGCAGTTCTTC
CDR3 protein: CASSLLSRGRYNEQFF

J gene: TRBJ1-6
CDR3 length: 15
clone size: -
D gene: TRBD1
V gene: TRBV3-1
CDR3 DNA: TGTGCCAGCAGCCAGCCGGGACAGGGTATTTCACCCCTCCACTTT
CDR3 protein: CASSQPGQGISPLHF

J gene: TRBJ2-5
CDR3 length: 15
clone size: -
D gene: TRBD2
V gene: TRBV5-1
CDR3 DNA: TGCGCCAGCAAGGGGACTAGCGGGAACCAAGAGACCCAGTACTTC
CDR3 protein: CASKGTSGNQETQYF

J gene: TRBJ2-1
CDR3 length: 14
clone size: -
D gene: -
V gene: TRBV7-9
CDR3 DNA: TGTGCCAGCAACAGTTTTCGGGGACGGGGTGAGCAGTTCTTC
CDR3 protein: CASNSFRGRGEQFF

J gene: TRBJ2-3
CDR3 length: 17
clone size: -
D gene: -
V gene: TRBV29-1
CDR3 DNA: TGCAGCGTTGCCTCCCTACTAGCTCCGCTTTCCACAGATACGCAGTATTTT
CDR3 protein: CSVASLLAPLSTDTQYF

J gene: TRBJ2-7
CDR3 length: 15
clone size: -
D gene: -
V gene: TRBV29-1
CDR3 DNA: TGCAGCGTTGAAGATTACCAGCCCTGGGGCTACGAGCAGTACTTC
CDR3 protein: CSVEDYQPWGYEQYF

J gene: TRBJ1-1
CDR3 length: 10
clone size: once
D gene: -
V gene: TRBV30
CDR3 DNA: TGTGCCTGGAGTGGGTATGAAGCTTTCTTT
CDR3 protein: CAWSGYEAFF

J gene: TRBJ1-2
CDR3 length: 16
clone size: -
D gene: TRBD1
V gene: TRBV3-1
CDR3 DNA: TGTGCCAGCAGCCAAGATAGGGACAGGGTCTACTATGGCTACACCTTC
CDR3 protein: CASSQDRDRVYYGYTF

J gene: TRBJ2-7
CDR3 length: 13
clone size: few
D gene: TRBD2
V gene: TRBV7-2
CDR3 DNA: TGTGCCAGCAGCCGTCGGGGGGGATACGAGCAGTACTTC
CDR3 protein: CASSRRGGYEQYF

J gene: TRBJ2-7
CDR3 length: 14
clone size: once
D gene: TRBD2
V gene: TRBV27
CDR3 DNA: TGTGCCAGCAGTACTCCGCGGGGGGCTCGCGAGCAGTACTTC
CDR3 protein: CASSTPRGAREQYF

J gene: TRBJ2-1
CDR3 length: 15
clone size: -
D gene: -
V gene: TRBV7-8
CDR3 DNA: TGTGCCAGCAGTTCCCTCCGGGCACCGTACAATGAGCAGTTCTTC
CDR3 protein: CASSSLRAPYNEQFF

J gene: TRBJ1-1
CDR3 length: 14
clone size: -
D gene: TRBD1
V gene: TRBV12-3/TRBV12-4
CDR3 DNA: TGTGCCAGCAGATGGGGACAGGTGAACACTGAAGCTTTCTTT
CDR3 protein: CASRWGQVNTEAFF

J gene: TRBJ2-7
CDR3 length: 13
clone size: -
D gene: TRBD2
V gene: TRBV29-1
CDR3 DNA: TGCAGCGCCACTAGCGGGAGTGCATACGAGCAGTACTTC
CDR3 protein: CSATSGSAYEQYF

J gene: TRBJ2-7
CDR3 length: 13
clone size: -
D gene: -
V gene: TRBV24-1
CDR3 DNA: TGTGCCACCAGTGATGGGAACGGCTACGAGCAGTACTTC
CDR3 protein: CATSDGNGYEQYF

J gene: TRBJ2-5
CDR3 length: 19
clone size: -
D gene: -
V gene: TRBV3-1
CDR3 DNA: TGTGCCAGCAGCCATTCCCTTGCCGGCGCGGAACGATTCCAAGAGACCCAGTACTTC
CDR3 protein: CASSHSLAGAERFQETQYF

J gene: TRBJ2-7
CDR3 length: 15
clone size: -
D gene: TRBD2
V gene: TRBV11-3
CDR3 DNA: TGTGCCAGCAGCCCGATTGGGACTAGCGGGAGATTACAGTACTTC
CDR3 protein: CASSPIGTSGRLQYF